The 28 T cell receptor beta chains presented below share a single source sample, sequenced in a study of blood T cell repertoires in COVID-19. The assay was immunoSEQ multiplex PCR, and TCRdb's table has in-frame clones only and misses some. The sample has more than 100,000 clones, about 76% seen once. The sequenced sample consisted of peripheral blood. The receptors here all came from a woman aged 55-69 years with active or convalescent COVID-19.

With respect to this clone: At one end the junction does not follow the germline gene, possibly because of a read error. The chain recombines TRBV5-1 with TRBJ1-4; D perhaps matches TRBD1 (5 bases). Germline V gene sequence: CDR1 SGHRS, CDR2 YFSETQ. CDR3 length equals 15 residues. The CDR3 spells CASSPQTATLEKLFF. CDR3 coding DNA: TGCGCTAGCAGCCCGCAGACAGCCACCCTTGAAAAACTGTTTTTT. Together with reference TRBV5-1 and TRBJ1-4, the CDR3 gives the full variable domain: KAGVTQTPRYLIKTRGQQVTLSCSPISGHRSVSWYQQTPGQGLQFLFEYFSETQRNKGNFPGRFSGRQFSNSRSEMNVSTLELGDSALYLCASSPQTATLEKLFFGSGTQLSVL.

The chain couples TRBV4-1 to TRBJ2-1; TRBD1 matches at 9 bases. CDR3 length: 16 residues. V lost 3 bases, J lost 7 bases, and 10 bases stayed unmatched. CDR1 MGHRA and CDR2 YSYEKL come from the germline V gene. DNA for the CDR3: TGCGCCAGCAGCCAGGATCCGGGACAGGGCTGGAATGAGCAGTTCTTC. Its translation is CASSQDPGQGWNEQFF.

The rearrangement links TRBV18 to TRBJ2-7, with 9 bases aligning to TRBD1. The CDR3 is made up of 15 amino acids. Germline CDR1 reads KGHSH; CDR2 reads LQKENI. With V trimmed by 4 bases and J by 2 bases, 6 bases remained unmatched. Here the CDR3 DNA reads TGTGCCAGCTCACAAGGACAGGGGCGTACCTACGAGCAGTACTTC. Its translation is CASSQGQGRTYEQYF.

This chain connects TRBV6-5 to TRBJ2-7, with 9 bases fitting TRBD2. CDR3 length: 15 residues. Germline V gene sequence: CDR1 MNHEY, CDR2 SVGAGI. Trimming at V came to 1 base and at J to 3 bases, leaving 4 bases not matched to a gene. The CDR3, as DNA: TGTGCCAGCAGTTACTACGCGGGAGGGCTCTACGAGCAGTACTTC. Translated: CASSYYAGGLYEQYF.

This clone has more than one count but fewer than ten. The V and J genes are TRBV19 and TRBJ1-2; TRBD1 matches at 9 bases. The CDR3 covers 15 residues. The V segment lost 9 bases and the J segment 4 bases; nucleotides outside the gene matches: 12. Germline lookup yields CDR1 LNHDA and CDR2 SQIVND (reference sequence). CDR3 nucleotides: TGTGCCAGCCAAACAGGGGGCGCCGGGGGCTATGGCTACACCTTC. Protein: CASQTGGAGGYGYTF.

The chain employs TRBV3-1 (or the pseudogene TRBV3-2) and TRBJ2-7; no firm D call. V dropped 0 bases and J dropped 6 bases, with 6 bases sitting between them. The germline V gene encodes CDR1 LGHDT and CDR2 YNNKEL (reference sequence). The CDR3 has 12 residues. The DNA of the CDR3 is TGTGCCAGCAGCCAAGACCCTAGCGAGCAGTACTTC. It yields the protein CASSQDPSEQYF.

The chain links TRBV6-2 or TRBV6-3 to TRBJ2-1; the match to TRBD2 covers 9 bases. CDR3 size: 11 residues. Germline V gene lookup returns CDR1 MNHEY and CDR2 SVGEGT. V gave up 5 bases and J gave up 13 bases; unmatched junction bases: 3. CDR3 in amino acids: CASSAGGVQFF. The CDR3 bases are TGTGCCAGCAGTGCGGGAGGGGTACAGTTCTTC.

The chain has TRBV5-8 and TRBJ2-3; 11 bases fit TRBD2. The CDR3 covers 16 residues. Trimming at V came to 2 bases and at J to 5 bases, leaving 7 bases not matched to a gene. The V gene's germline CDR1 is SGHTS and CDR2 YDEGEE. CDR3 in amino acids: CASSFHSGRAGDTQYF. The CDR3 DNA reads TGTGCCAGCAGCTTCCATAGCGGGAGGGCCGGAGATACGCAGTATTTT.

This chain links TRBV6-5 with TRBJ2-2; D ambiguous. Germline assignment: CDR1 MNHEY and CDR2 SVGAGI. Trimming shortened V by 5 bases and J by 1 base, and 8 bases separated the two germline ends. The CDR3 contains 14 residues. The CDR3, as DNA: TGTGCCAGCAGTCTCGACTGGAACACCGGGGAGCTGTTTTTT. This encodes CASSLDWNTGELFF.

J is TRBJ2-5 and V is TRBV5-1; 7 bases are shared with TRBD1. Trimming took 2 bases from V and 4 from J; bases not matched to a gene: 11. Germline V CDR1 and CDR2: SGHRS, YFSETQ. The CDR3 spans 16 residues. The CDR3 sequence is CASSFEGAQIGETQYF. DNA for the CDR3: TGCGCCAGCAGCTTCGAGGGGGCGCAGATAGGAGAGACCCAGTACTTC.

This rearrangement joins TRBV9 to TRBJ2-2, with 7 positions matching TRBD2. The CDR3 length is 16 residues. V was clipped by 0 bases and J by 4 bases; unmatched bases: 6. Germline loops: CDR1 SGDLS, CDR2 YYNGEE. Here the CDR3 reads CASSVGVGRTTGELFF. The CDR3 DNA is TGTGCCAGCAGCGTAGGGGTCGGGAGGACCACCGGGGAGCTGTTTTTT.

J is TRBJ1-2 and V is TRBV3-1 (or the pseudogene TRBV3-2); 7 bases are a match to TRBD1. This CDR3 has 13 amino acids. The V gene's germline CDR1 is LGHDT and CDR2 YNNKEL (reference sequence). J lost 0 bases, V lost 6 bases, and 1 base had no gene match. The DNA of the CDR3 is TGTGCCAGCAGGACAGGGTCTAACTATGGCTACACCTTC. Translation gives CASRTGSNYGYTF.

The V gene is TRBV2, the J gene TRBJ2-2; D possibly corresponds to TRBD1 (6 bases). V lost 5 bases, J lost 5 bases, and 12 bases lay in between. The CDR3 runs 14 residues. Germline assignment: CDR1 SNHLY and CDR2 FYNNEI. The CDR3 DNA reads as TGTGCCAGCAGTCGCTCAGGGGAGACCGGGGAGCTGTTTTTT. Protein: CASSRSGETGELFF. Variable domain in full (rest from reference TRBV2 and TRBJ2-2): EPEVTQTPSHQVTQMGQEVILRCVPISNHLYFYWYRQILGQKVEFLVSFYNNEISEKSEIFDDQFSVERPDGSNFTLKIRSTKLEDSAMYFCASSRSGETGELFFGEGSRLTVL.

V and J are TRBV27 and TRBJ2-7, with 7 bases matching TRBD1. The J segment lost 3 bases and the V segment lost 6 bases, leaving 14 bases of the junction unmatched. Germline CDR1 and CDR2: MNHEY and SMNVEV (reference sequence). This CDR3 has 16 amino acids. Here the CDR3 DNA reads TGTGCCAGCAGGGCAGTAACGGGACAGAATATCTACGAGCAGTACTTC. Protein sequence: CASRAVTGQNIYEQYF.

The rearrangement links TRBV5-1 to TRBJ2-7; the D gene is possibly TRBD1 (6 bases). Trimming pared 6 bases from V and 5 bases from J, leaving 21 bases between. Germline values: CDR1 SGHRS, CDR2 YFSETQ. The CDR3 sequence is 15 residues long. The CDR3 loop is CASTLTGYRGDEQYF. The CDR3 coding sequence is TGCGCCAGCACATTGACAGGCTATCGGGGAGACGAGCAGTACTTC.

The rearrangement uses TRBV19 and TRBJ1-5; possibly TRBD1 for D (6 bases). Germline CDR1 is LNHDA and CDR2 is SQIVND (reference sequence). V lost 4 bases and J 0 bases, leaving 13 bases between the germline ends. The CDR3 runs 16 residues. CDR3 sequence (DNA): TGTGCCAGTAGTAGCGGACAGCTCTATAGCAATCAGCCCCAGCATTTT. It yields the protein CASSSGQLYSNQPQHF.

The chain employs TRBV7-2 and TRBJ1-3; D is unclear. The CDR3 is 15 amino acids. V dropped 5 bases and J dropped 2 bases, with 13 bases sitting between them. The V gene's germline CDR1 is SGHTA and CDR2 FQGNSA. CDR3 sequence (DNA): TGTGCCAGCAGCATCATGCCGGGGACTGGAAACACCATATATTTT. Translating gives CASSIMPGTGNTIYF.

V and J are TRBV28 and TRBJ2-3; 10 nucleotides line up with TRBD2. CDR3 length equals 15 residues. V trimming: 6 bases; J trimming: 6 bases; junction bases outside the gene matches: 9. Germline-derived CDR1 and CDR2 are MDHEN and SYDVKM. The CDR3 nucleotides are TGTGCCAGCAGCCGAGGGGGGACTAGCGTGGATACGCAGTATTTT. It yields the protein CASSRGGTSVDTQYF. The variable domain in full, with the rest retrieved from reference TRBV28 and TRBJ2-3, is DVKVTQSSRYLVKRTGEKVFLECVQDMDHENMFWYRQDPGLGLRLIYFSYDVKMKEKGDIPEGYSVSREKKERFSLILESASTNQTSMYLCASSRGGTSVDTQYFGPGTRLTVL.

This clone has just a few counts. The CDR3 sequence is CASSMAGLLSGNTIYF. The CDR3 DNA sequence: TGTGCCAGTAGTATGGCAGGTTTGCTCTCTGGAAACACCATATATTTT. The chain employs TRBV19 and TRBJ1-3; D call uncertain. Per germline, CDR1 LNHDA and CDR2 SQIVND (reference sequence). The V gene lost 3 bases and the J gene lost 0 bases, with 12 bases spanning the gap. The CDR3 contains 16 residues.

The chain has TRBV12-3 or TRBV12-4 and TRBJ1-4; D is uncertain. The V end lost 5 bases, the J end lost 5 bases, and 6 bases lay between the germline ends. CDR3 length equals 12 residues. The chain's CDR3 is CASSARNEKLFF. Here the CDR3 DNA reads TGTGCCAGCAGTGCACGGAATGAAAAACTGTTTTTT.

The gene calls are TRBV28 and TRBJ1-2; D may be TRBD1 (5 bases). There are 12 residues in the CDR3. Per the germline V gene, CDR1 is MDHEN and CDR2 is SYDVKM. V lost 6 bases and J lost 8, with 13 bases in between. CDR3 sequence: CASSRTTDGYTF. The DNA for the CDR3 is TGTGCCAGCAGCCGGACAACCGACGGCTACACCTTC.

The chain links TRBV19 to TRBJ2-5, with TRBD1 as a possible D gene (5 bases). V shed 4 bases and J shed 5 bases, with 20 bases lying between them. This CDR3 has 16 residues. Germline-derived CDR1 and CDR2 are LNHDA and SQIVND (reference sequence). Here the CDR3 DNA reads TGTGCCAGTAGTACTTCCCCAGGGTCTTCCAGGGAGACCCAGTACTTC. Residues: CASSTSPGSSRETQYF.

The chain links TRBV4-3 to TRBJ2-2, with 8 bases that match TRBD1. V lost 11 bases and J lost 1; bases outside the gene matches: 24. The CDR3 extends over 20 amino acids. Per germline, CDR1 LGHNA and CDR2 YSLEER. The CDR3 protein is CAPRRQGILSGTGNTGELFF. CDR3 bases: TGCGCCCCCCGCCGCCAGGGGATATTGTCCGGGACAGGGAACACCGGGGAGCTGTTTTTT.

The chain joins TRBV7-9 to TRBJ2-7, with 11 bases matching TRBD1. J lost 6 bases, V lost 3 bases, and 4 bases had no gene match. The CDR3 sequence is 14 residues long. Germline V lookup: CDR1 SEHNR, CDR2 FQNEAQ (reference sequence). This CDR3 is CASSFTGTGGEQYF. CDR3 coding DNA: TGTGCCAGCAGCTTCACAGGGACAGGGGGCGAGCAGTACTTC.

V gene TRBV14 combines with J gene TRBJ2-7; 9 bases line up with TRBD2. There are 22 residues in the CDR3. The germline gives CDR1 SGHDN, CDR2 FVKESK. V trimming: 1 base; J trimming: 0 bases; junction bases outside the gene matches: 22. The CDR3 region is CASSQGIVGWRGGRNSSYEQYV. CDR3 nucleotide sequence: TGTGCCAGCAGCCAAGGTATCGTGGGGTGGCGGGGGGGCCGAAACAGCTCCTACGAGCAGTACGTC.

The chain recombines TRBV6-2 or TRBV6-3 with TRBJ1-5; no clear D gene. The length of the CDR3 is 15 residues. Trimming left V 6 bases short and J 3 bases short, with 15 bases between. Germline CDR1 MNHEY, CDR2 SVGEGT. CDR3 coding DNA: TGTGCCAGCAGCCCCGCCGGGTCGCCCAATCAGCCCCAGCATTTT. Protein product: CASSPAGSPNQPQHF.

This clone was counted a few times. The gene calls are TRBV28 and TRBJ1-2; 8 bases match TRBD1. The CDR3 is 14 residues long. V lost 1 base and J lost 14; bases outside the gene matches: 12. Germline CDR1 MDHEN, CDR2 SYDVKM. In DNA, the CDR3 is TGTGCCAGCAGTTTATATGGGACAGGAACACTTGGAACCTTC. It specifies CASSLYGTGTLGTF.

The chain joins TRBV11-2 to TRBJ2-2, with TRBD1 identical over 8 bases. From germline, CDR1 is SGHAT and CDR2 FQNNGV. V shed 2 bases, J shed 6 bases, and the junction held 5 bases outside the gene matches. This CDR3 is 15 amino acids long. The CDR3 spells CASSLRTGSAGELFF. CDR3 nucleotides: TGTGCCAGCAGCTTAAGGACAGGGTCAGCCGGGGAGCTGTTTTTT.